This entry describes one TCR beta chain. The antigen remains undetermined. The sample is drawn from a study of early T cells in non-severe SARS-CoV-2 infection. Study context: The study sequenced bulk RNA from unsorted whole blood, with chains unpaired.

V shed 3 bases and J 3 bases; nucleotides not matched to a gene: 7. The length of the CDR3 is 14 residues. CDR1 is DFQATT and CDR2 is SNEGSKA in the germline V gene (reference sequence). Unique molecular identifiers were added to individual cDNA molecules. TCRdb fed the 5' RACE reads into MiXCR, producing one record per CDR3 protein. The sample holds about 53,000 distinct CDR3 sequences, around 12% seen once. Whole-study findings and limits: The matching step, a VDJdb search, favored anti-spike CD8 responses and missed private and CD4 specificities.

The chain recombines TRBV20-1 with TRBJ2-7; 8 nucleotides align to TRBD2. Sequenced material: whole blood, taken at baseline. The receptor comes from an adult who was a healthcare worker with PCR-confirmed SARS-CoV-2 infection or an uninfected control (not recorded which). CDR3 sequence (DNA): TGCAGTGCTAGCCCCCTCGCGGGAGGCTACGAGCAGTACTTC. Residues: CSASPLAGGYEQYF.